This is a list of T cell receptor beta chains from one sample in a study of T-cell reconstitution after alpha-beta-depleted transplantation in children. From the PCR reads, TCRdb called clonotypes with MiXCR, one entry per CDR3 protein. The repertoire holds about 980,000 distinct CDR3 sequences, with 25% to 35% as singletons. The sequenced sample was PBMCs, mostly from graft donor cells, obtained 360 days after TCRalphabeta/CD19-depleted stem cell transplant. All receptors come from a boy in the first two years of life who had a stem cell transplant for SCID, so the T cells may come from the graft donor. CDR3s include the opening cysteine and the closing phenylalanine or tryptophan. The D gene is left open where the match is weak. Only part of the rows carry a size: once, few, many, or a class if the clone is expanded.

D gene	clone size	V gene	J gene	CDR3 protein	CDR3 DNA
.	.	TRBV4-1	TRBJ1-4	CASSQDPPRRFNEKLFF	TGCGCCAGCAGCCAAGATCCCCCGCGAAGGTTTAATGAAAAACTGTTTTTT
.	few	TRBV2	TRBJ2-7	CASSYGTSAGYEQYF	TGTGCCAGCAGTTACGGGACTTCTGCCGGGTACGAGCAGTACTTC
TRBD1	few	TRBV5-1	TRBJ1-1	CASSLTDRNEAFF	TGCGCCAGCAGCCTCACGGACAGGAATGAAGCTTTCTTT
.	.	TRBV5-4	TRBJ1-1	CASSLTSGTLLNTEAFF	TGTGCCAGCAGCTTGACCTCCGGGACTCTTTTGAACACTGAAGCTTTCTTT
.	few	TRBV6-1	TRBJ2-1	CASSRRGGTGEVYEQFF	TGTGCCAGCAGTCGGAGGGGTGGGACTGGGGAAGTATACGAGCAGTTCTTC
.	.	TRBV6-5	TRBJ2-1	CASSYRAVYNEQFF	TGTGCCAGCAGTTACAGGGCCGTTTACAATGAGCAGTTCTTC
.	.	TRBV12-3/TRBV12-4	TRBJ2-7	CASSTPGTDSYEQYF	TGTGCCAGCAGTACCCCCGGGACTGACTCCTACGAGCAGTACTTC
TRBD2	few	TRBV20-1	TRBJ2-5	CSAPPSGTYQETQYF	TGCAGTGCTCCTCCTAGCGGAACGTACCAAGAGACCCAGTACTTC
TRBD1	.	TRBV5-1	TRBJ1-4	CASSFNRGDEKLFF	TGCGCCAGCAGCTTCAACAGGGGGGATGAAAAACTGTTTTTT
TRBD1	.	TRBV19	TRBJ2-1	CASTGTGWDNEQFF	TGTGCCAGCACTGGGACAGGTTGGGACAATGAGCAGTTCTTC
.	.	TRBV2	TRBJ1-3	CASTILLNSGNTIYF	TGTGCCAGCACCATCCTACTGAACTCTGGAAACACCATATATTTT
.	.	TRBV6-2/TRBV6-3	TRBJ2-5	CASRSGGRETQYF	TGTGCCAGCAGATCAGGGGGGAGGGAGACCCAGTACTTC